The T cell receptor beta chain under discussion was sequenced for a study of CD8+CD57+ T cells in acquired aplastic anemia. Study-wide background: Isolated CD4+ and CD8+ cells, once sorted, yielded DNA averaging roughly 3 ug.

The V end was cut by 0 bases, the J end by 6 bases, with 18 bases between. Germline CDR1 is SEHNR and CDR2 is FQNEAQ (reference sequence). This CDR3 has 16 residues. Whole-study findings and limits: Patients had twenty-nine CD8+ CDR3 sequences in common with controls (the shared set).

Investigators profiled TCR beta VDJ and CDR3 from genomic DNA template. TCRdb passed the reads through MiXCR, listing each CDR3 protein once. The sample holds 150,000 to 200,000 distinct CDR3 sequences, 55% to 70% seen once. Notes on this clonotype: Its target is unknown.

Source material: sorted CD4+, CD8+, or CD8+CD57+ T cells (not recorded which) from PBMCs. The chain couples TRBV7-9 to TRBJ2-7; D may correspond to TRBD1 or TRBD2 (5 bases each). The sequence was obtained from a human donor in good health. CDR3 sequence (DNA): TGTGCCAGCAGCTTAGCCTCGGGGCCCTTGTTGCTCGAGCAGTACTTC. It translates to CASSLASGPLLLEQYF. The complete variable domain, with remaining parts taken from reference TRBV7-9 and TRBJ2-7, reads DTGVSQNPRHKITKRGQNVTFRCDPISEHNRLYWYRQTLGQGPEFLTYFQNEAQLEKSRLLSDRFSAERPKGSFSTLEIQRTEQGDSAMYLCASSLASGPLLLEQYFGPGTRLTVT.